The sequence of this T cell receptor beta chain was determined in a study of T cell responses to AZD1222 COVID-19 vaccine. As concerns this clone: Antigen specificity is unknown.

This CDR3 is 12 amino acids long. Germline V gives CDR1 SQVTM, CDR2 ANQGSEA. Sequenced by immunoSEQ multiplex PCR; TCRdb stores in-frame clones only, minus some. The sample holds some 150,000 clones, about 90% seen once. Study results and caveats: The study sampled repertoires only after the peak T cell response. CD4 TCRs associated with vaccination spanned spike, dominating at 160-218 and 743-854. Most donors were white British and more were female, and clonal diversity was possibly underestimated.

The sequencing used peripheral blood, collected on day 0 of AZD1222 vaccination. The TCR sequence derives from an adult in good health. The rearrangement links TRBV29-1 to TRBJ2-1; D may be TRBD1 (6 bases). The CDR3: CSLDKGGNEQFF. DNA of the CDR3: TGCAGTCTCGACAAAGGGGGAAATGAGCAGTTCTTC.